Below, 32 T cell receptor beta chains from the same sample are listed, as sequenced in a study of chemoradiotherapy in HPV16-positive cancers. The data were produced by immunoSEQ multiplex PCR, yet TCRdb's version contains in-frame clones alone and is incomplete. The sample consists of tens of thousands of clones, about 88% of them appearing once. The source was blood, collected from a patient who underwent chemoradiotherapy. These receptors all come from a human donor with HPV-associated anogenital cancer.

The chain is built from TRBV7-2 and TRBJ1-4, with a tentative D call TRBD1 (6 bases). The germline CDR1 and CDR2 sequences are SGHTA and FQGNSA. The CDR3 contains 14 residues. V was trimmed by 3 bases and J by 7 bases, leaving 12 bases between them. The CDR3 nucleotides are TGTGCCAGCAGCTTTGGCAGGGGTGGTGAAAAACTGTTTTTT. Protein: CASSFGRGGEKLFF.

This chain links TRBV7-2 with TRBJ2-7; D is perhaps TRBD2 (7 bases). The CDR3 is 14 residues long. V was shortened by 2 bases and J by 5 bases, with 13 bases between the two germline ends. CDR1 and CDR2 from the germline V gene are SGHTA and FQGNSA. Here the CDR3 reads CASSLRGGLNEQYF. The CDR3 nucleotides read TGTGCCAGCAGCTTAAGGGGGGGCCTCAACGAGCAGTACTTC.

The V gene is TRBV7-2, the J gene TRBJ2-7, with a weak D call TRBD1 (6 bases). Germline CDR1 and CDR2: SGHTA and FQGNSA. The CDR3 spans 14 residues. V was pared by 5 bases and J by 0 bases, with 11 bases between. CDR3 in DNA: TGTGCCAGCAGCACGGACAGTACCTCCTACGAGCAGTACTTC. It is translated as CASSTDSTSYEQYF.

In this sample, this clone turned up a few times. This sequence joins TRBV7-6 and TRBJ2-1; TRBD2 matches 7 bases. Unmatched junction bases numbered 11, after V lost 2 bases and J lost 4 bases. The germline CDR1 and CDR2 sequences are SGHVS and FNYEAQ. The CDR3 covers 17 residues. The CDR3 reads CASSLRVAGPDYNEQFF. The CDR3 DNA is TGTGCCAGCAGCTTAAGAGTAGCGGGCCCAGATTACAATGAGCAGTTCTTC.

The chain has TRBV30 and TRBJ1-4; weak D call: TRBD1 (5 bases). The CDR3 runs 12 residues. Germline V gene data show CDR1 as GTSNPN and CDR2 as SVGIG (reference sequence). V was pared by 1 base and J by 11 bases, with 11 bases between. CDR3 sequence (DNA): TGTGCCTGGAGTGCCGAGGAGGGGAAACTGTTTTTT. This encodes CAWSAEEGKLFF.

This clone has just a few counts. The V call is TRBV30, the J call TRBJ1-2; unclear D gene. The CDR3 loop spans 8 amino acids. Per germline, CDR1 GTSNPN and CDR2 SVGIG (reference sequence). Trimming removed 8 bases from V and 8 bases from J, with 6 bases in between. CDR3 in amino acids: CALGGYTF. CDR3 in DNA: TGTGCCCTTGGGGGCTACACCTTC.

The CDR3 loop is CATSFFEAHNNEQFF. The DNA of the CDR3 is TGTGCCACCTCTTTTTTCGAGGCCCACAACAATGAGCAGTTCTTC. The chain employs TRBV7-9 and TRBJ2-1; D is unclear. V was cut by 10 bases and J by 5 bases, with 21 bases left in between. This CDR3 spans 15 amino acids. The germline CDR1 and CDR2 sequences are SEHNR and FQNEAQ (reference sequence).

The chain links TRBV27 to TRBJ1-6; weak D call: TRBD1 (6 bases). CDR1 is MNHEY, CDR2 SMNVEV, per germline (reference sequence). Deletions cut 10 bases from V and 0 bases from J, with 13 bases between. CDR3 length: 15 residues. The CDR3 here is CATKGGGSYNSPLHF. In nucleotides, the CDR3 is TGTGCCACAAAAGGGGGTGGCTCCTATAATTCACCCCTCCACTTT.

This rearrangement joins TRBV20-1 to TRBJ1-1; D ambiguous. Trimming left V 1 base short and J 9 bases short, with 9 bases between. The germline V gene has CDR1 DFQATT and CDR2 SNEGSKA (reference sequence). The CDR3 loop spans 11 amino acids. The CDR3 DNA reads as TGCAGTGCTAGAGTGTCCGCGAAAGCTTTCTTT. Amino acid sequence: CSARVSAKAFF.

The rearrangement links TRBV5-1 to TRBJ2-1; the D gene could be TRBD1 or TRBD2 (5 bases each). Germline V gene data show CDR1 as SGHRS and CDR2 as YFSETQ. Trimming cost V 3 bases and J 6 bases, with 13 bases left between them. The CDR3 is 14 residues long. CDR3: CASSSQGALNEQFF. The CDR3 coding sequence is TGCGCCAGCAGCTCCCAGGGAGCGCTCAATGAGCAGTTCTTC.

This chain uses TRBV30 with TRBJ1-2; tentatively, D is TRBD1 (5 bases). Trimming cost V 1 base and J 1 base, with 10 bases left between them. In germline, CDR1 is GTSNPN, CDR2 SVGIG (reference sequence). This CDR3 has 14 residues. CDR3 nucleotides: TGTGCCTGGAGTGCGGAGGGGAATAACTATGGCTACACCTTC. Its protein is CAWSAEGNNYGYTF.

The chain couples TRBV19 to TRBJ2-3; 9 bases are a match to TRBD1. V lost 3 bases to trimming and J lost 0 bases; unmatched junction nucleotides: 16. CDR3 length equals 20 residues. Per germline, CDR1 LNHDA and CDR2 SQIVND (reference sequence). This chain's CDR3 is CASSINVPGTGLGSTDTQYF. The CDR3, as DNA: TGTGCCAGTAGTATCAATGTTCCCGGGACAGGGCTAGGAAGCACAGATACGCAGTATTTT.

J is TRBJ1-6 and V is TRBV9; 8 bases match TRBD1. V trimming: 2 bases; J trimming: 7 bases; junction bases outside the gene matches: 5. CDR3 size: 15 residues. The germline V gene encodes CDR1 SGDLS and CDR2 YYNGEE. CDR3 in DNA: TGTGCCAGCAGCGTCCTGACAGGGGCGAATTCACCCCTCCACTTT. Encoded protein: CASSVLTGANSPLHF.

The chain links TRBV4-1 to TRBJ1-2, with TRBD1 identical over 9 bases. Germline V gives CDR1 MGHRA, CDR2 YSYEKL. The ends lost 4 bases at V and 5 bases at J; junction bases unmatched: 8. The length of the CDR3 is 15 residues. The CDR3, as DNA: TGCGCCAGCAGCCTCATCCCGGGACAGGGTTATGGCTACACCTTC. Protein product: CASSLIPGQGYGYTF.

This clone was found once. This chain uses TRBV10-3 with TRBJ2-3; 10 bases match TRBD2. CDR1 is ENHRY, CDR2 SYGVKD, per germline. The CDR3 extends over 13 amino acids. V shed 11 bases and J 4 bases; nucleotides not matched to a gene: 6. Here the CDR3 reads CASSGRAADTQYF. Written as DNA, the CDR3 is TGTGCCTCGAGCGGGAGGGCCGCAGATACGCAGTATTTT.

The CDR3 DNA sequence: TGTGCCAGCAGCTTAGTAGGGAAGGTACTAGCGTGGGGAGATACGCAGTATTTT. It encodes CASSLVGKVLAWGDTQYF. This chain connects TRBV11-2 to TRBJ2-3; TRBD2 agrees at 7 bases. The V gene end was trimmed by 1 base and the J gene end by 5 bases; junction bases not matched to a gene: 15. This CDR3 comprises 18 residues. Germline V gene lookup returns CDR1 SGHAT and CDR2 FQNNGV.

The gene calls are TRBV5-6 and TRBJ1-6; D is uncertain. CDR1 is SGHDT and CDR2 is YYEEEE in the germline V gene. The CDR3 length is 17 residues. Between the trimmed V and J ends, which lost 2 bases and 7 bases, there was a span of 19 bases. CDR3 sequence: CASSLGPGTRRNSPLHF. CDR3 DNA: TGTGCCAGCAGCTTAGGTCCAGGAACCAGAAGGAATTCACCCCTCCACTTT. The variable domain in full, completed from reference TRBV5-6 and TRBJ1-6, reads DAGVTQSPTHLIKTRGQQVTLRCSPKSGHDTVSWYQQALGQGPQFIFQYYEEEERQRGNFPDRFSGHQFPNYSSELNVNALLLGDSALYLCASSLGPGTRRNSPLHFGNGTRLTVT.

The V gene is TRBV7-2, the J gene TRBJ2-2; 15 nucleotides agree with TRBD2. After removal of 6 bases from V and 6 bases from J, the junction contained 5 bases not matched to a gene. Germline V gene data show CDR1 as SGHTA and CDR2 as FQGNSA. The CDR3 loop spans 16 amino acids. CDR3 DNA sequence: TGTGCCAGCAGTCGGGGACTAGCGGGAGGTGCCGGGGAGCTGTTTTTT. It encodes CASSRGLAGGAGELFF.

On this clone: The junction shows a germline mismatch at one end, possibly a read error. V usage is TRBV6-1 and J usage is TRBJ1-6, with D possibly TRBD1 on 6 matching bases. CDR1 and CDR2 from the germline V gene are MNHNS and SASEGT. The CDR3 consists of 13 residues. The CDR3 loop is CASSEEERGPFFF. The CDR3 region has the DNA TGTGCCAGCAGTGAAGAAGAGCGGGGGCCGTTCTTCTTT.

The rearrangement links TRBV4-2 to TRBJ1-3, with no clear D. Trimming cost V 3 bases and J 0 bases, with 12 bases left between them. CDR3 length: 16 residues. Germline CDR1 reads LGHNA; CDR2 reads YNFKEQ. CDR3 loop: CASSQVGLPSGNTIYF. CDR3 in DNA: TGTGCCAGCAGCCAGGTCGGGCTACCCTCTGGAAACACCATATATTTT.

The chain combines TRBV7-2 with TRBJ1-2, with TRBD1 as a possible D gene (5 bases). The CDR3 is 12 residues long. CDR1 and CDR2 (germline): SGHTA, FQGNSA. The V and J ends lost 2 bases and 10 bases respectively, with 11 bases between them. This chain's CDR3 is CASSLWGVDYTF. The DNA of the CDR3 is TGTGCCAGCAGCTTATGGGGGGTCGACTACACCTTC.

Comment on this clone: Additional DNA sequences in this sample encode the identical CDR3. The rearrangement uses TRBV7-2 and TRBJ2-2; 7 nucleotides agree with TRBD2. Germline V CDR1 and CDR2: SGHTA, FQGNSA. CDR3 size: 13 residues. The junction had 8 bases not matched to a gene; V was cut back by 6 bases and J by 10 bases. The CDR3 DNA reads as TGTGCCAGCAGTGGGCCCCGGGGGGAGGAGCTGTTTTTT. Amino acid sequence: CASSGPRGEELFF.

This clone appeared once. This CDR3 reads CASSLVAVHSYEQYF. As DNA, the CDR3 is TGTGCCAGCAGCTTAGTGGCCGTCCACAGCTACGAGCAGTACTTC. The rearrangement links TRBV7-9 to TRBJ2-7; D unclear. This CDR3 region has 15 residues. V was shortened by 1 base and J by 3 bases, with 13 bases between the two germline ends. Germline-derived CDR1 and CDR2 are SEHNR and FQNEAQ (reference sequence).

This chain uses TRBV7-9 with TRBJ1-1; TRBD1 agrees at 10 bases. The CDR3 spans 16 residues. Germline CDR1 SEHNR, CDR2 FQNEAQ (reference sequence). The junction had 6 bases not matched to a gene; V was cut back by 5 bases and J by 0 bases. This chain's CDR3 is CASSDRDRGMNTEAFF. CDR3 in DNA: TGTGCCAGCAGCGATCGGGACAGGGGAATGAACACTGAAGCTTTCTTT. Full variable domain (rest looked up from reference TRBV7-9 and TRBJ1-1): DTGVSQNPRHKITKRGQNVTFRCDPISEHNRLYWYRQTLGQGPEFLTYFQNEAQLEKSRLLSDRFSAERPKGSFSTLEIQRTEQGDSAMYLCASSDRDRGMNTEAFFGQGTRLTVV.

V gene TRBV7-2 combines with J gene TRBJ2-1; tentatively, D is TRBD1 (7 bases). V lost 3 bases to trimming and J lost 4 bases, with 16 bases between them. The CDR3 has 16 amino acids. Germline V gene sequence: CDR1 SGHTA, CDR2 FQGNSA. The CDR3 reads CASSFGGTDFYNEQFF. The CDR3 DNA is TGTGCCAGCAGCTTCGGCGGGACAGACTTTTACAATGAGCAGTTCTTC.

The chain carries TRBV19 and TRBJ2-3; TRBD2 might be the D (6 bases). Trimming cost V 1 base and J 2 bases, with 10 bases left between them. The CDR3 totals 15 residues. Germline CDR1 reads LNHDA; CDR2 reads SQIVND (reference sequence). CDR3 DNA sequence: TGTGCCAGTAGTATAGGTTGGAGGGTCACAGATACGCAGTATTTT. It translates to CASSIGWRVTDTQYF.

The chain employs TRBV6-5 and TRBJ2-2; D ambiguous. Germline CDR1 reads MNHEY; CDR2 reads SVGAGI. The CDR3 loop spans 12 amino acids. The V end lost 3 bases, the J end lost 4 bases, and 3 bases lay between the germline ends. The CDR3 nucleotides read TGTGCCAGCAGTTATGGCACCGGGGAGCTGTTTTTT. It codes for CASSYGTGELFF.

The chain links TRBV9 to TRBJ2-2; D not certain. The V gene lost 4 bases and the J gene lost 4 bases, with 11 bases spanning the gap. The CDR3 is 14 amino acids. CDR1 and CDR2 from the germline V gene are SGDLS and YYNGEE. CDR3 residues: CASSPRQATGELFF. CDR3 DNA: TGTGCCAGCAGCCCCCGACAAGCCACCGGGGAGCTGTTTTTT.

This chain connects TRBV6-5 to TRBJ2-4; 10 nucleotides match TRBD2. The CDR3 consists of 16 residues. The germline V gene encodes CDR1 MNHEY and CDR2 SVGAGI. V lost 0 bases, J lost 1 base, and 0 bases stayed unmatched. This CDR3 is CASSYSTSGAKNIQYF. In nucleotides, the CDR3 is TGTGCCAGCAGTTACTCGACTAGCGGGGCCAAAAACATTCAGTACTTC.

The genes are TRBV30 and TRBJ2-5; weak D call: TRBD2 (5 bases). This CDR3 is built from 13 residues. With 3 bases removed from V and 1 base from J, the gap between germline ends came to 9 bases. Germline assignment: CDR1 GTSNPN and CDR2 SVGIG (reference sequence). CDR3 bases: TGTGCCTGGAGGGGGAGTAGCCAAGAGACCCAGTACTTC. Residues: CAWRGSSQETQYF. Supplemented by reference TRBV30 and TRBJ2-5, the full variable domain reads SQTIHQWPATLVQPVGSPLSLECTVEGTSNPNLYWYRQAAGRGLQLLFYSVGIGQISSEVPQNLSASRPQDRQFILSSKKLLLSDSGFYLCAWRGSSQETQYFGPGTRLLVL.

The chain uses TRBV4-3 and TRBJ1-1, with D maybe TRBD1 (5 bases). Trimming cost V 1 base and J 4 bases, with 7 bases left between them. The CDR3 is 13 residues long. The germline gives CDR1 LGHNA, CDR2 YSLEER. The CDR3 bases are TGCGCCAGCAGCCAAGGAAGGGGCACTGAAGCTTTCTTT. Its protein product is CASSQGRGTEAFF.

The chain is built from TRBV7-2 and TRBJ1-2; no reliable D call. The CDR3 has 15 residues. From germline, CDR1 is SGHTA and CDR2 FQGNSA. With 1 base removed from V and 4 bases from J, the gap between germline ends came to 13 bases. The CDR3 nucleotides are TGTGCCAGCAGCTTAGGGGAAAATCTCCCCTATGGCTACACCTTC. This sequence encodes CASSLGENLPYGYTF.